Described below is a single T cell receptor beta chain sequence and its context. The CDR3 is 14 amino acids. With V trimmed by 4 bases and J by 5 bases, 7 bases remained unmatched. Germline V gene lookup returns CDR1 LGHDT and CDR2 YNNKEL (reference sequence). This specimen belongs to a study of blood T cell repertoires in COVID-19. The overall study: The United States, Italy and Spain provided the acute and convalescent COVID-19 samples. Sample material is recorded as cDNA or gDNA derived from T cells, B-cell-depleted T cells, or PBMCs.

Original methodology: Amplification from reference gene primers served as the basis for estimated nucleated cell counts. TCRdb's table, derived via immunoSEQ multiplex PCR, lists solely in-frame clones and lacks some. V and J calls and clone size are as listed in that table; D and trimming were resolved from the DNA. The repertoire holds tens of thousands of clones, with 65% to 80% as singletons. Sequenced material: peripheral blood. The source is a human donor in a cohort sampled during active COVID-19. The chain employs TRBV3-1 (or the pseudogene TRBV3-2) and TRBJ2-5; 7 nucleotides match TRBD2. CDR3 in DNA: TGTGCCAGCAGCCCCGCGGGAGATAGGGAGACCCAGTACTTC. As protein: CASSPAGDRETQYF.